Below are 21 T cell receptor beta chains sequenced from a single sample in a study of beta chain features in type 1 diabetes. Study outcomes and limitations: When Type 1 diabetes patients were examined, their TCRB CDR3s proved moderately but significantly shorter in all four CD4+ subsets.

No antigen has been assigned to these receptors. The study reverse transcribed the entire isolated RNA, so it sequenced expressed TCRB transcripts. Here immunoSEQ multiplex PCR was the method, and the copy in TCRdb shows in-frame clones only, minus some. The table has some 240,000 clones, 16% seen once. The material sequenced was naive CD4+ T cells from blood. The receptors derive from a man aged 25-45 years with type 1 diabetes.

The chain joins TRBV7-2 to TRBJ2-3; D tentatively reads TRBD1 or TRBD2 (6 bases each). This CDR3 is built from 15 residues. Germline assignment: CDR1 SGHTA and CDR2 FQGNSA. V was cut by 4 bases and J by 6 bases, with 17 bases left in between. The CDR3: CASSSALRGADTQYF. CDR3 coding DNA: TGTGCCAGCAGCTCCGCCTTGAGGGGGGCCGATACGCAGTATTTT. The whole variable domain, remainder taken from reference TRBV7-2 and TRBJ2-3, is GAGVSQSPSNKVTEKGKDVELRCDPISGHTALYWYRQSLGQGLEFLIYFQGNSAPDKSGLPSDRFSAERTGGSVSTLTIQRTQQEDSAVYLCASSSALRGADTQYFGPGTRLTVL.

The chain joins TRBV2 to TRBJ2-1, with 11 nucleotides matching TRBD2. CDR1 and CDR2 from the germline V gene are SNHLY and FYNNEI. The CDR3 is made up of 15 amino acids. Trimming took 7 bases from V and 8 from J; bases not matched to a gene: 10. This CDR3 reads CASKVLAGGLDEQFF. The CDR3 DNA reads TGTGCCAGCAAAGTCCTAGCGGGAGGTCTCGATGAGCAGTTCTTC.

There are a few counts of this clone. The chain carries TRBV7-9 and TRBJ2-1; 8 bases map to TRBD2. The germline gives CDR1 SEHNR, CDR2 FQNEAQ (reference sequence). J gave up 4 bases and V 1 base, and 3 bases lay outside the gene matches. The CDR3 loop spans 15 amino acids. CDR3 DNA: TGTGCCAGCAGCTTAGGGGGACTAGGTTACAATGAGCAGTTCTTC. This translates into CASSLGGLGYNEQFF.

The chain employs TRBV4-3 and TRBJ1-2; D is unclear. The CDR3 totals 14 residues. The V end was cut by 0 bases, the J end by 8 bases, with 13 bases between. CDR1 LGHNA and CDR2 YSLEER come from the germline V gene. CDR3 sequence: CASSQDPNSGGYTF. The DNA of the CDR3 is TGCGCCAGCAGCCAAGATCCGAACAGTGGAGGCTACACCTTC.

The chain carries TRBV7-9 and TRBJ2-3; D perhaps matches TRBD2 (6 bases). V shed 5 bases and J shed 6 bases, with 15 bases lying between them. Germline V gene lookup returns CDR1 SEHNR and CDR2 FQNEAQ (reference sequence). The CDR3 is made up of 14 amino acids. Written as DNA, the CDR3 is TGTGCCAGCAGCCCAAATCGGGCGGGGGATACGCAGTATTTT. This gives the protein CASSPNRAGDTQYF.

The chain links TRBV4-1 to TRBJ2-1; D is undetermined. Germline V CDR1 and CDR2: MGHRA, YSYEKL. V was trimmed by 0 bases and J by 4 bases, leaving 7 bases between them. The CDR3 is 14 residues long. CDR3 sequence (DNA): TGCGCCAGCAGCCAAGATCTCAGTTACAATGAGCAGTTCTTC. Amino acid sequence: CASSQDLSYNEQFF.

This chain links TRBV29-1 with TRBJ2-1; D may correspond to TRBD1 or TRBD2 (6 bases each). V gave up 6 bases and J gave up 2 bases, with 17 bases separating them. CDR1 is SQVTM, CDR2 ANQGSEA, per germline. The CDR3 is 15 residues long. The CDR3: CSVRDGGAAYNEQFF. In DNA form, the CDR3 reads TGCAGCGTAAGAGACGGGGGCGCCGCCTACAATGAGCAGTTCTTC.

This clone came up a few times. The chain uses TRBV30 and TRBJ2-5; no firm D call. The CDR3 is made up of 15 amino acids. The germline V gene has CDR1 GTSNPN and CDR2 SVGIG (reference sequence). V shed 5 bases and J shed 5 bases, with 21 bases lying between them. The DNA for the CDR3 is TGTGCCTGGGGCTCCGGGCGGCGGATGGGTGAGACCCAGTACTTC. This codes for CAWGSGRRMGETQYF.

The J gene is TRBJ2-1, the V gene TRBV20-1; D is unresolved. CDR1 DFQATT and CDR2 SNEGSKA come from the germline V gene (reference sequence). This CDR3 has 10 residues. The CDR3 region has the DNA TGCAGCGTCTGGGCGAATGAGCAGTTCTTC. Protein: CSVWANEQFF.

This clone was counted between two and nine times. V and J are TRBV29-1 and TRBJ1-2; D ambiguous. In germline, CDR1 is SQVTM, CDR2 ANQGSEA. This CDR3 has 12 residues. V lost 7 bases, J lost 7 bases, and 16 bases lay in between. This chain's CDR3 is CSAEDFDSGYTF. The CDR3 DNA follows: TGCAGCGCCGAGGACTTCGACTCTGGCTACACCTTC. Looking up the rest from reference TRBV29-1 and TRBJ1-2 gives the full variable domain: SAVISQKPSRDICQRGTSLTIQCQVDSQVTMMFWYRQQPGQSLTLIATANQGSEATYESGFVIDKFPISRPNLTFSTLTVSNMSPEDSSIYLCSAEDFDSGYTFGSGTRLTVV.

The chain joins TRBV9 to TRBJ2-1, with 10 bases fitting TRBD2. This CDR3 contains 17 residues. Germline trimming cut 0 bases from V and 8 bases from J; bases unmatched to any gene: 11. Germline V gene sequence: CDR1 SGDLS, CDR2 YYNGEE. The CDR3 DNA reads TGTGCCAGCAGCGTAGCTGGGAGGAGCGGGAGGGGCGATGAGCAGTTCTTC. It is translated as CASSVAGRSGRGDEQFF. Complete variable domain (other parts from reference TRBV9 and TRBJ2-1): DSGVTQTPKHLITATGQRVTLRCSPRSGDLSVYWYQQSLDQGLQFLIQYYNGEERAKGNILERFSAQQFPDLHSELNLSSLELGDSALYFCASSVAGRSGRGDEQFFGPGTRLTVL.

The CDR3 bases are TGCAGCGTTGCAGGGGAGTATGGAACCGGGGAGCTGTTTTTT. Residues: CSVAGEYGTGELFF. The rearrangement joins TRBV29-1 to TRBJ2-2; weak D call: TRBD1 (6 bases). The CDR3 is 14 residues long. Germline V gene sequence: CDR1 SQVTM, CDR2 ANQGSEA. Trimming shortened V by 4 bases and J by 5 bases, and 14 bases separated the two germline ends.

V and J are TRBV29-1 and TRBJ1-1, with 8 bases matching TRBD1. The CDR3 has 12 residues. The junction had 6 bases not matched to a gene; V was cut back by 6 bases and J by 6 bases. From germline, CDR1 is SQVTM and CDR2 ANQGSEA. CDR3 nucleotides: TGCAGCGTCCTGACAGGGGTGCCTGAAGCTTTCTTT. Protein sequence: CSVLTGVPEAFF.

The table lists this clone with a few counts. V gene TRBV7-2 combines with J gene TRBJ2-1; no firm D call. V dropped 5 bases and J dropped 6 bases, with 11 bases sitting between them. Germline lookup yields CDR1 SGHTA and CDR2 FQGNSA. CDR3 length: 13 residues. The CDR3 region has the DNA TGTGCCAGCAGCCGTCCACGGGTCAATGAGCAGTTCTTC. It codes for CASSRPRVNEQFF.

The genes are TRBV18 and TRBJ1-1; tentative D call: TRBD1 (6 bases). Trimming removed 3 bases from V and 3 bases from J, with 11 bases in between. CDR1 and CDR2 from the germline V gene are KGHSH and LQKENI. This CDR3 region has 14 residues. The chain's CDR3 is CASSPREGDTEAFF. CDR3 nucleotides: TGTGCCAGCTCACCCCGAGAGGGGGACACTGAAGCTTTCTTT.

The chain is built from TRBV30 and TRBJ1-5; weak D call: TRBD1 (5 bases). This CDR3 comprises 14 residues. The V gene's germline CDR1 is GTSNPN and CDR2 SVGIG (reference sequence). The V gene lost 1 base and the J gene lost 5 bases, with 12 bases spanning the gap. Written as DNA, the CDR3 is TGTGCCTGGAGTGGTGGGACGTTTGATCAGCCCCAGCATTTT. Encoded protein: CAWSGGTFDQPQHF.

This clone occurred a few times. The rearrangement links TRBV29-1 to TRBJ2-5; 8 bases map to TRBD2. The V and J ends lost 4 bases and 6 bases, in that order; junction bases with no gene match: 7. CDR1 SQVTM and CDR2 ANQGSEA come from the germline V gene. This CDR3 is 13 amino acids long. CDR3 residues: CSVAPGGVQTQYF. Written as DNA, the CDR3 is TGCAGCGTTGCCCCGGGGGGGGTGCAGACCCAGTACTTC.

V usage is TRBV7-9 and J usage is TRBJ2-1; 7 bases match TRBD2. J gave up 3 bases and V 8 bases, and 7 bases lay outside the gene matches. This CDR3 has 14 residues. Germline V gives CDR1 SEHNR, CDR2 FQNEAQ (reference sequence). CDR3 region: CASSPSGIYNEQFF. The DNA of the CDR3 is TGTGCCAGCTCCCCGAGCGGGATCTACAATGAGCAGTTCTTC.

This clone was seen only a few times. The chain employs TRBV29-1 and TRBJ2-4; D remains unclear. The CDR3 consists of 16 residues. Germline lookup yields CDR1 SQVTM and CDR2 ANQGSEA. Trimming took 4 bases from V and 0 from J, leaving 16 bases between them. The CDR3 DNA reads as TGCAGCGTTGTCGGGCAGCAGTACCTAGCCAAAAACATTCAGTACTTC. Residues: CSVVGQQYLAKNIQYF.

This clone was found a few times. The chain combines TRBV10-3 with TRBJ2-3; 10 nucleotides agree with TRBD1. The V gene end was trimmed by 5 bases and the J gene end by 6 bases; junction bases not matched to a gene: 11. Germline values: CDR1 ENHRY, CDR2 SYGVKD. The CDR3 covers 16 residues. This CDR3 is CAISTPGTGARDTQYF. CDR3 in DNA: TGTGCCATCAGTACCCCCGGGACAGGGGCCCGGGATACGCAGTATTTT.

This clone has just a few counts. The V and J genes are TRBV7-9 and TRBJ1-1; 9 bases agree with TRBD1. Germline CDR1 SEHNR, CDR2 FQNEAQ (reference sequence). Trimming removed 5 bases from V and 4 bases from J; junction bases left unmatched: 8. CDR3 length equals 15 residues. The CDR3 here is CASSNEQGASTEAFF. CDR3 DNA sequence: TGTGCCAGCAGCAACGAACAGGGGGCCAGCACTGAAGCTTTCTTT.